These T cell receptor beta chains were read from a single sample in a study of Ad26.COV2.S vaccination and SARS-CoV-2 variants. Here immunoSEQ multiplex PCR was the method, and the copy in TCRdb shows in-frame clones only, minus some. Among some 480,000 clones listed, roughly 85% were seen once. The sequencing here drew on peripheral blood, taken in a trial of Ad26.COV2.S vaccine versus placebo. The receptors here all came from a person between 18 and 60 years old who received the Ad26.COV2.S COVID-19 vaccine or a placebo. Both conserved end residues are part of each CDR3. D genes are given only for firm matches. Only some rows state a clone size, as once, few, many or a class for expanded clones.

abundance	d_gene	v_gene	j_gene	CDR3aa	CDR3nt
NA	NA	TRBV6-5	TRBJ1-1	CASRPGFGRGEAFF	TGTGCCAGCAGGCCTGGGTTCGGGCGGGGTGAAGCTTTCTTT
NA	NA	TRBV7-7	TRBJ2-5	CASSLFRGETQYF	TGTGCTAGCAGCTTATTTAGGGGGGAGACCCAGTACTTC
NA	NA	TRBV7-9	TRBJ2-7	CASSFLDLTYEQYF	TGTGCCAGCAGCTTTCTGGACTTGACCTACGAGCAGTACTTC
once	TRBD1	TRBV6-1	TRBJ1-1	CASSDGYWTGRRRPAEAFF	TGTGCCAGCAGTGATGGGTACTGGACAGGCCGTCGACGACCCGCTGAAGCTTTCTTT
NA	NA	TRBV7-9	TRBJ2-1	CASSPGKGKQFF	TGTGCCAGCAGCCCGGGGAAGGGGAAGCAGTTCTTC
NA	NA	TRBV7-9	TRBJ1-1	CASSPVTRGKDTEAFF	TGTGCCAGCAGCCCAGTCACCAGGGGCAAGGACACTGAAGCTTTCTTT
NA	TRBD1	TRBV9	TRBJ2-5	CASSTDRGGETQYF	TGTGCCAGCAGCACGGACAGGGGTGGAGAGACCCAGTACTTC
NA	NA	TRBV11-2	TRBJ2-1	CASSSALNEQFF	TGTGCCAGCAGCTCTGCCCTCAATGAGCAGTTCTTC
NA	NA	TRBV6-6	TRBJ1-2	CASSRTALEGYTF	TGTGCCAGCAGCCGGACAGCACTGGAAGGCTACACCTTC
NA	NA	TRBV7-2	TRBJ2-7	CASSSAGVVAYEQYF	TGTGCCAGCAGCTCCGCCGGGGTGGTCGCCTACGAGCAGTACTTC
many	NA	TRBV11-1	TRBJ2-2	CASSFAWTTGELFF	TGTGCCAGCAGCTTTGCGTGGACCACCGGGGAGCTGTTTTTT
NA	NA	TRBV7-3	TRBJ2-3	CASSISGGTDTQYF	TGTGCCAGCAGCATCTCGGGAGGCACAGATACGCAGTATTTT
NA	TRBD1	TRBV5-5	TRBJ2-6	CASSLWQGASGANVLTF	TGTGCCAGCAGCTTGTGGCAGGGGGCAAGTGGGGCCAACGTCCTGACTTTC
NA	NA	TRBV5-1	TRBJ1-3	CASSLAPQSSGNTIYF	TGCGCCAGCAGCTTGGCCCCACAGTCCTCTGGAAACACCATATATTTT
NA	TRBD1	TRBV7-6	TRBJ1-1	CASSPQGAGYRAFF	TGTGCCAGCAGCCCACAGGGGGCGGGTTATCGGGCTTTCTTT
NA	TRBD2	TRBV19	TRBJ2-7	CASRSRGGLNEQYF	TGTGCCAGTAGATCACGGGGGGGGTTGAATGAGCAGTACTTC
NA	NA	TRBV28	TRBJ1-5	CAAIGAGNQPQHF	TGTGCCGCAATTGGGGCCGGCAATCAGCCCCAGCATTTT
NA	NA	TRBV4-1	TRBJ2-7	CASSHTAFYEQYF	TGCGCCAGCAGCCACACAGCCTTCTACGAGCAGTACTTC
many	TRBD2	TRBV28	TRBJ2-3	CASSLLLAVAGGTDTQYF	TGTGCCAGCAGTTTACTTCTTGCGGTAGCGGGAGGAACAGATACGCAGTATTTT
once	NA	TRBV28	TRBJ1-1	CASRKPGLGTEAFF	TGTGCCAGCAGAAAACCGGGCCTCGGTACTGAAGCTTTCTTT
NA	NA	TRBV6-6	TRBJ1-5	CASSYSGQLRDQPQHF	TGTGCCAGCAGTTACTCGGGACAACTGAGGGATCAGCCCCAGCATTTT
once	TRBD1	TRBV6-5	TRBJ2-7	CASRQGTSSYEQYF	TGTGCCAGCAGACAGGGGACGAGCTCCTACGAGCAGTACTTC
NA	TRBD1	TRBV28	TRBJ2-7	CASRPQGAAYEQYF	TGTGCCAGCAGGCCACAGGGGGCAGCCTACGAGCAGTACTTC
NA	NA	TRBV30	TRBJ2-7	CAWNPGLPSYEQYF	TGTGCCTGGAACCCAGGGCTTCCCTCCTACGAGCAGTACTTC
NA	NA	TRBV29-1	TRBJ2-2	CSVMEGGVGELFF	TGCAGCGTTATGGAAGGTGGAGTCGGGGAGCTGTTTTTT